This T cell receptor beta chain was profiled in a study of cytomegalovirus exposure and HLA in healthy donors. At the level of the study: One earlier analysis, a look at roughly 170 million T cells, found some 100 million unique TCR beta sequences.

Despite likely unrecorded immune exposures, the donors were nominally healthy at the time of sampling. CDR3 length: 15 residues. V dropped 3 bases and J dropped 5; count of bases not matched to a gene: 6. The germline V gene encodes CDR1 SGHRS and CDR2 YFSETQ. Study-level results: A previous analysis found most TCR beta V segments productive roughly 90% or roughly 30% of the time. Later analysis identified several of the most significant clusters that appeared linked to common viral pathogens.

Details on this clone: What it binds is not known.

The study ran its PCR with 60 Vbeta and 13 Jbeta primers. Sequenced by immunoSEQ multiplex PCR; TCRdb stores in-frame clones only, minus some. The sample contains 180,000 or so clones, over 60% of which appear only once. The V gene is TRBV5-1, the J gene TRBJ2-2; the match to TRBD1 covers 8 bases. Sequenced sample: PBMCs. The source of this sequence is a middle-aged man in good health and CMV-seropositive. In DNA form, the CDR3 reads TGCGCCAGCAGCTGGGGACAGGTCTTTACCGGGGAGCTGTTTTTT. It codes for CASSWGQVFTGELFF.